These 12 T cell receptor beta chains were sequenced from one sample in a study of long-term antiretroviral therapy in people with HIV. The authors ran the immunoSEQ assay, v3.0, at survey level. The repertoire was sequenced with immunoSEQ multiplex PCR; TCRdb's copy has only in-frame clones and lacks some. The table has around 36,000 clones, approximately 75% seen once. Source: unsorted PBMCs, taken 3 years after starting antiretroviral therapy. The receptor set was obtained from a man aged 50-60 years with HIV.

V gene TRBV2 combines with J gene TRBJ1-2; possible D gene TRBD1, 6 bases. In germline, CDR1 is SNHLY, CDR2 FYNNEI. The V and J ends lost 2 bases and 2 bases respectively, with 9 bases between them. This CDR3 has 14 residues. CDR3 sequence (DNA): TGTGCCAGCAGTGAACCCGACAGGAACTATGGCTACACCTTC. Its protein product is CASSEPDRNYGYTF.

About this clone: The germline gene is not matched at one end of the junction; a read error may be the cause. V and J are TRBV7-6 and TRBJ1-6; 7 bases map to TRBD1. The CDR3 sequence is 15 residues long. The germline V gene has CDR1 SGHVS and CDR2 FNYEAQ. CDR3: CASSLAGQTDSPLHF. In DNA, the CDR3 is TGTGCCAGCAGTTTAGCGGGACAGACTGATTCACCCCTCCACTTT.

The chain combines TRBV4-3 with TRBJ2-1; D remains ambiguous. V was clipped by 3 bases and J by 7 bases, with 10 bases between them. The CDR3 runs 13 residues. Germline V lookup: CDR1 LGHNA, CDR2 YSLEER. The CDR3 bases are TGCGCCAGCAGCCAGACCGAGGCGAATGAGCAGTTCTTC. This encodes CASSQTEANEQFF.

The chain joins TRBV5-1 to TRBJ2-5, with D possibly called TRBD1 or TRBD2 (5 bases each). Trimming took off 1 base at V and 1 base at J, with 8 bases between the two ends. Germline V gives CDR1 SGHRS, CDR2 YFSETQ. The CDR3 is 14 amino acids. CDR3 sequence (DNA): TGCGCCAGCAGCTTGTACGGGGCCCAAGAGACCCAGTACTTC. Translated: CASSLYGAQETQYF.

The chain recombines TRBV11-2 with TRBJ2-7, with 9 bases lining up with TRBD1. J was trimmed by 4 bases and V by 1 base; bases with no gene match: 8. Per the germline V gene, CDR1 is SGHAT and CDR2 is FQNNGV. This CDR3 has 16 amino acids. The CDR3 coding sequence is TGTGCCAGCAGCTTAGTGCACGGACAGGGGCGGTACGAGCAGTACTTC. This gives the protein CASSLVHGQGRYEQYF.

The J gene is TRBJ2-1, the V gene TRBV5-4; D possibly corresponds to TRBD1 (6 bases). This CDR3 region has 14 residues. Germline values: CDR1 SGHNT, CDR2 YYREEE (reference sequence). V was clipped by 4 bases and J by 8 bases, with 16 bases between them. Here the CDR3 DNA reads TGTGCCAGCAGCCCGAATACAGGGTCCGATGAGCAGTTCTTC. This codes for CASSPNTGSDEQFF.

This clone was counted once. V is TRBV11-2 and J is TRBJ2-5; no reliable D call. The CDR3 loop spans 13 amino acids. Trimming removed 2 bases from V and 5 bases from J, with 9 bases in between. Germline V lookup: CDR1 SGHAT, CDR2 FQNNGV. CDR3 DNA: TGTGCCAGCAGCTTATTCGAGGCGGAGACCCAGTACTTC. Translation: CASSLFEAETQYF.

This chain joins TRBV25-1 and TRBJ2-7; 9 bases agree with TRBD1. V shed 10 bases, J shed 3 bases, and the junction held 7 bases outside the gene matches. The CDR3 is made up of 13 amino acids. The germline CDR1 and CDR2 sequences are MGHDK and SYGVNS. The CDR3 region is CATLTGQGYEQYF. CDR3 nucleotides: TGTGCCACCTTAACGGGACAGGGCTACGAGCAGTACTTC.

CDR3 in DNA: TGCAGCGTTGATAGGGGAGAAGGGGGCTACACCTTC. It codes for CSVDRGEGGYTF. The chain joins TRBV29-1 to TRBJ1-2; D might be TRBD1 (5 bases). The CDR3 is made up of 12 amino acids. V was trimmed by 3 bases and J by 8 bases, leaving 13 bases between them. From germline, CDR1 is SQVTM and CDR2 ANQGSEA.

This clone was counted a few times. This CDR3 is CASSLSYSPYEQYF. For the CDR3, the DNA is TGCGCCAGCAGCTTGAGCTACAGTCCCTACGAGCAGTACTTC. The chain is built from TRBV5-1 and TRBJ2-7; D is undetermined. The CDR3 consists of 14 residues. The germline V gene has CDR1 SGHRS and CDR2 YFSETQ. The germline V and J ends were trimmed by 1 base and 2 bases, with 10 bases remaining between them.

This chain joins TRBV18 and TRBJ2-5; 15 nucleotides agree with TRBD2. J lost 4 bases, V lost 6 bases, and 9 bases had no gene match. Germline V gene data show CDR1 as KGHSH and CDR2 as LQKENI. The CDR3 extends over 17 amino acids. CDR3 in amino acids: CASSEGLAGGLGETQYF. The DNA for the CDR3 is TGTGCCAGCTCGGAGGGACTAGCGGGAGGACTGGGAGAGACCCAGTACTTC.

V gene TRBV27 combines with J gene TRBJ2-7; possibly TRBD1 or TRBD2 for D (5 bases each). CDR3 length equals 13 residues. With 2 bases removed from V and 5 bases from J, the gap between germline ends came to 10 bases. Per germline, CDR1 MNHEY and CDR2 SMNVEV (reference sequence). CDR3 in amino acids: CASSLKRGDEQYF. CDR3 nucleotides: TGTGCCAGCAGTTTAAAGAGGGGAGACGAGCAGTACTTC.